This paragraph covers one T cell receptor beta chain sequence. Its cognate antigen has yet to be identified. No clone much larger than this one lies a single base away; base qualities are absent. Sequencing was carried out with an Illumina HiSeq 2500. Quantitative 5'-RACE with molecular barcodes was used to prepare TCR beta libraries. On the authors' methods: A new computational method based on a probabilistic model of VDJ rearrangement was used to identify disease-linked TCR variants. TCRdb reprocessed the public reads (quality trimming at Q25 with fastp, clone calling with MiXCR) and kept in-frame beta chains. Entries that share a CDR3 protein sequence are merged under the most common genes and DNA. These V and J calls derive from TCRdb rather than the authors' analysis. This sample has approximately 300,000 distinct CDR3 sequences in its table, and 7% to 9% of those were observed once. In total, the top ten clones hold roughly 15% of the sample.

The CDR3 measures 14 amino acids from cysteine to phenylalanine. Only the CDR3 DNA is retained, 42 bases long and in frame from the first base. The germline V gene encodes CDR1 DFQATT and CDR2 SNEGSKA (reference sequence). Relative to germline, V is missing 0 bases and J is missing 4 bases, with 3 bases of the junction outside any gene match. This record belongs to a study of CD8 T cells in ankylosing spondylitis (TCRdb year 2017). Notes on the research overall: To find TCR variants linked to disease, the study profiled T cell receptor beta repertoires in ankylosing spondylitis patients and healthy donors. Peripheral blood samples were taken, and synovial fluid was additionally collected from ankylosing spondylitis patients. In total, the full study cohort was made up of some 110 healthy donors and 25 to 30 ankylosing spondylitis patients. What the study reported, not specific to this receptor: A CD8+ phenotype was shown by the disease-linked clones, which were found at relatively low frequencies in peripheral blood. Some of the motif variants had been reported before in the synovial fluid and blood of reactive arthritis patients, a finding that suggests common disease-initiation mechanisms. According to the report, matched synovial fluid samples from ankylosing spondylitis patients were significantly enriched for the disease-linked clones. A TCR beta motif of seven or eight highly homologous amino acid variants appeared characteristic of blood from ankylosing spondylitis patients.

The sequence derives from a male donor with ankylosing spondylitis. Sequences were obtained from blood, either unsorted or a sorted T cell fraction (not recorded which). This sequence uses TRBV20-1 and TRBJ2-3; TRBD1 matches 8 bases in the middle. CDR3 sequence: CSARDQGAADTQYF. The nucleotide sequence is given as TGCAGTGCTAGAGATCAGGGGGCCGCAGATACGCAGTATTTT.